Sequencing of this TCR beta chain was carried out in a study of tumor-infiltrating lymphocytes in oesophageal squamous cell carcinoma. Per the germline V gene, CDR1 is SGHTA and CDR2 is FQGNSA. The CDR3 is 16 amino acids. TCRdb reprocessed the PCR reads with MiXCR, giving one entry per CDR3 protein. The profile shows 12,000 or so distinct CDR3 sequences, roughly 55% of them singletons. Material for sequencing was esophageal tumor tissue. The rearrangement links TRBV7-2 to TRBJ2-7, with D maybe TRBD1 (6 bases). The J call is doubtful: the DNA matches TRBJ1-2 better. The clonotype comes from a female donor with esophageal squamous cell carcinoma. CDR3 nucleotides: TGTGCCAGCAGCTCCGGTTGGGGGCACGAGCTCTATGGCTACACCTTC. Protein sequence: CASSSGWGHELYGYTF.